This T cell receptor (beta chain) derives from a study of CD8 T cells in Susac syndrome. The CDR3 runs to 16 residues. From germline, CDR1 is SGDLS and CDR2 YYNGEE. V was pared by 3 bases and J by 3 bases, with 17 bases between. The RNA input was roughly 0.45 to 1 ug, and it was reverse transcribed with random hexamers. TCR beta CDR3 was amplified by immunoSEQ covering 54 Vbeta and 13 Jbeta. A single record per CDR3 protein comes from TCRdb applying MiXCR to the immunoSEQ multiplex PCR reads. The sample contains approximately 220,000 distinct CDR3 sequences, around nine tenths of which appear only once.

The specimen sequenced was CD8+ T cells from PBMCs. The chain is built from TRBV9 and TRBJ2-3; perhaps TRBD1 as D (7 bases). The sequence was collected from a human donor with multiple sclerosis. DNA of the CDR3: TGTGCCAGCAGCGGGGCCGGAGGGGGCGCGACAGATACGCAGTATTTT. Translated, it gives CASSGAGGGATDTQYF.